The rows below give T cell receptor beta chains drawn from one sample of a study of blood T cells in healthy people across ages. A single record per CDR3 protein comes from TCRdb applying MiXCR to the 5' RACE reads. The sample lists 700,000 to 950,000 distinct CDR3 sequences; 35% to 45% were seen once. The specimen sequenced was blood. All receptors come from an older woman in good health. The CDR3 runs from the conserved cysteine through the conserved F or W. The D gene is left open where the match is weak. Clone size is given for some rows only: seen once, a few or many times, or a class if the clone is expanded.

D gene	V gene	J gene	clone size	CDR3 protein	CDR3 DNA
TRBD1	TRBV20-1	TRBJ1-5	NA	CSARERQGRDGQPQHF	TGCAGTGCTAGGGAAAGACAGGGGAGGGATGGTCAGCCCCAGCATTTT
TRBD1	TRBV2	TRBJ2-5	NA	CAIEGGQGIKTQYF	TGTGCCATTGAAGGGGGACAGGGCATAAAGACCCAGTACTTC
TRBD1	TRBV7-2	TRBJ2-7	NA	CAGSWGQSAPPSYEQYF	TGTGCCGGCAGCTGGGGACAGAGTGCGCCGCCATCCTACGAGCAGTACTTC
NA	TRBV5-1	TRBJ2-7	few	CASSHGQPGWQYF	TGCGCCAGCAGCCACGGACAGCCCGGGTGGCAGTACTTC
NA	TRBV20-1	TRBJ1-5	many	CSAKDGNQPQHF	TGCAGTGCTAAGGACGGGAATCAGCCCCAGCATTTT
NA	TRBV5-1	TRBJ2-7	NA	CASILEGEQEQYF	TGCGCCAGCATCTTGGAAGGGGAACAGGAGCAGTACTTC
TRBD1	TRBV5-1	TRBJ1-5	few	CASSPGTGISNQPQHF	TGCGCCAGCAGCCCAGGGACAGGGATTTCCAATCAGCCCCAGCATTTT
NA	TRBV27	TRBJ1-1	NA	CASARGVWTEAFF	TGTGCCAGCGCCCGGGGTGTTTGGACTGAAGCTTTCTTT
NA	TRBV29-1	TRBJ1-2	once	CSVRGGNTTFYGYTF	TGCAGCGTCCGAGGGGGGAACACTACCTTCTATGGCTACACCTTC
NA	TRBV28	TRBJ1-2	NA	CASMSTGGYTF	TGTGCCAGCATGTCGACGGGTGGCTACACCTTC
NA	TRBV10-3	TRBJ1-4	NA	CAISESGGTNEKQFF	TGTGCCATCAGTGAGTCCGGAGGCACTAATGAAAAACAGTTTTTT
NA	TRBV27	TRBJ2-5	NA	CASRGWRSGTQYF	TGTGCCAGCAGGGGCTGGCGTTCGGGGACCCAGTACTTC
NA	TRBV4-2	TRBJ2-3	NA	CASSQAFTDTQYF	TGTGCCAGCAGCCAAGCGTTCACAGATACGCAGTATTTT
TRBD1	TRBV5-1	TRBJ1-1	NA	CASSLAWTGDTEAFF	TGCGCCAGCAGCTTGGCTTGGACAGGGGACACTGAAGCTTTCTTT
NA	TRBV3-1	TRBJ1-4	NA	CASSQVWGNEKLFF	TGTGCCAGCAGCCAAGTATGGGGTAATGAAAAACTGTTTTTT
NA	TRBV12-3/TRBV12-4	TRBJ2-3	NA	CASPAPGDTQYF	TGTGCCAGCCCCGCGCCAGGGGATACGCAGTATTTT
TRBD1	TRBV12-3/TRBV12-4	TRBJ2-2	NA	CASYPGTGAGELFF	TGTGCCAGCTATCCAGGGACAGGGGCCGGGGAGCTGTTTTTT
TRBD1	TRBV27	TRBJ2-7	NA	CASSLYRDRGNEQYF	TGTGCCAGCAGTTTATACCGGGACAGGGGTAATGAGCAGTACTTC
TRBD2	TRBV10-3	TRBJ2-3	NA	CAISDRSAGGPDTQYF	TGTGCCATCAGTGATAGGTCAGCGGGAGGCCCAGATACGCAGTATTTT
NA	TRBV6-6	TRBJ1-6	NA	CASRLSGEVWISPLHF	TGTGCCAGCAGACTCTCGGGGGAGGTGTGGATTTCACCCCTCCACTTT
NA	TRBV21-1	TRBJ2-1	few	CASSKNKRGLAMNEQFF	TGTGCCAGCAGCAAAAATAAACGGGGACTAGCTATGAATGAGCAGTTCTTC
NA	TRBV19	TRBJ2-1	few	CASSIAAETEQFF	TGTGCCAGTAGTATAGCTGCTGAGACTGAGCAGTTCTTC
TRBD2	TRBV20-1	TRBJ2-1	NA	CSAYRAGSSYNEQFF	TGCAGTGCATATCGAGCGGGGAGCTCCTACAATGAGCAGTTCTTC
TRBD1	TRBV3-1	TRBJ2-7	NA	CARANRHRGYNEQYF	TGTGCCAGGGCCAACCGTCACAGGGGCTACAATGAGCAGTACTTC
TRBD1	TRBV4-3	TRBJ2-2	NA	CASSQTTGKTGELFF	TGCGCCAGCAGCCAAACGACAGGGAAGACCGGGGAGCTGTTTTTT
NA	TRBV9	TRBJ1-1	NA	CASSVVAGTEAFF	TGTGCCAGCAGCGTAGTTGCGGGCACTGAAGCTTTCTTT
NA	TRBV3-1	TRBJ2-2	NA	CASSLGGGPGELFF	TGTGCCAGCAGCCTTGGGGGGGGCCCCGGGGAGCTGTTTTTT
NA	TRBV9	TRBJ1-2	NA	CASSVGRRAPNYGYTF	TGTGCCAGCAGCGTCGGGCGCAGAGCCCCAAACTATGGCTACACCTTC
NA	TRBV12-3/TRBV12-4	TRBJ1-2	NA	CASSLGRQSYGYTF	TGTGCCAGCAGTTTGGGGAGACAGAGCTATGGCTACACCTTC
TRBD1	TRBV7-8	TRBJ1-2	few	CASSSRGRNYGYTF	TGTGCCAGCAGTTCAAGGGGGCGCAACTATGGCTACACCTTC
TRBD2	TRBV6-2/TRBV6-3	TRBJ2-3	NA	CASSSYTSGTSRGTDTQYF	TGTGCCAGCAGTTCTTACACTAGCGGCACCTCAAGAGGCACAGATACGCAGTATTTT
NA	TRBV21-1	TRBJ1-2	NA	CASSKSGQATSYGYTF	TGTGCCAGCAGCAAATCTGGACAGGCGACGTCCTATGGCTACACCTTC
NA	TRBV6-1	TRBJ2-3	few	CASRSASTDTQYF	TGTGCCAGCAGGTCAGCGAGCACAGATACGCAGTATTTT
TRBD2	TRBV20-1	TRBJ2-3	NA	CSAKRGDHTQYF	TGCAGTGCTAAGCGGGGGGACCATACGCAGTATTTT
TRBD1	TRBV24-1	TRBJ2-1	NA	CATSEAGTGVGNEQFF	TGTGCCACCAGTGAGGCCGGGACAGGGGTAGGCAATGAGCAGTTCTTC
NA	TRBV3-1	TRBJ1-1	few	CASSLSHGVNTEAFF	TGTGCCAGCAGCCTATCCCATGGCGTGAACACTGAAGCTTTCTTT
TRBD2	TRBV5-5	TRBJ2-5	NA	CASTLSGGNQEAQYF	TGTGCCAGCACCCTTAGCGGGGGAAACCAAGAGGCCCAGTACTTC
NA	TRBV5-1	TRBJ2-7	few	CASSPSMNYEQYF	TGCGCCAGCAGCCCCTCCATGAACTACGAGCAGTACTTC
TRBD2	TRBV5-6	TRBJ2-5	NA	CASSFDTSGGPPTQYF	TGTGCCAGCAGCTTCGATACTAGCGGGGGGCCCCCGACCCAGTACTTC
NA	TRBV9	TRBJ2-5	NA	CANSGAGQPFGGGQYF	TGTGCCAACAGCGGCGCGGGACAGCCTTTTGGGGGGGGGCAGTACTTC
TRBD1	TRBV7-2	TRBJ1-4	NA	CASSARTGRTGEKLFF	TGTGCCAGCAGCGCCAGGACAGGGAGAACGGGTGAAAAACTGTTTTTT
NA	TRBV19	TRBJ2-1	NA	CASRFRGNEQFF	TGTGCCAGTAGATTCAGGGGCAATGAGCAGTTCTTC
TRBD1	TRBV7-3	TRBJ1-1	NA	CASSLTWTGFTEAFF	TGTGCCAGCAGCTTAACCTGGACAGGGTTCACTGAAGCTTTCTTT
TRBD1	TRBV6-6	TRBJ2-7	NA	CASAGLTGTGIYEQYF	TGTGCCAGCGCAGGCTTGACCGGGACAGGGATTTACGAGCAGTACTTC
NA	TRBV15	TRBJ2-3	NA	CATSRDGRARGESATQYF	TGTGCCACCAGCAGAGATGGAAGGGCCAGGGGGGAGTCGGCTACGCAGTATTTT
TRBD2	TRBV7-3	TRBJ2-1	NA	CASSHDTSGSSEQFF	TGTGCCAGCAGCCATGATACTAGCGGGAGCAGTGAGCAGTTCTTC
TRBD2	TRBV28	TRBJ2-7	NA	CASSSFSGSGYEQYF	TGTGCCAGCAGTTCCTTCAGCGGGAGTGGTTACGAGCAGTACTTC
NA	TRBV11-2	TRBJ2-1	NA	CASSLGPNGLSSYNEQFF	TGTGCCAGCAGCTTAGGACCGAACGGGCTTTCCTCCTACAATGAGCAGTTCTTC